The 19 T cell receptor beta chains below were found in one sample sequenced in a study of blood T cell repertoires in COVID-19. The table came from immunoSEQ multiplex PCR; TCRdb's copy has only in-frame clones and leaves some out. In the table there are approximately 30,000 clones, more than 80% of which are singletons. Sample: peripheral blood. The origin of the receptors is a woman between 35 and 50 years old with active or convalescent COVID-19.

A few counts support this clone. The chain employs TRBV19 and TRBJ2-7; 8 positions match TRBD2. Per the germline V gene, CDR1 is LNHDA and CDR2 is SQIVND (reference sequence). V shed 5 bases, J shed 7 bases, and the junction held 10 bases outside the gene matches. The CDR3 has 14 amino acids. In nucleotides, the CDR3 is TGTGCCAGTAGTTCTCCCGGGGGGGCTCGGGAGCAGTACTTC. Translating it yields CASSSPGGAREQYF. The full variable domain, completed using reference TRBV19 and TRBJ2-7, is DGGITQSPKYLFRKEGQNVTLSCEQNLNHDAMYWYRQDPGQGLRLIYYSQIVNDFQKGDIAEGYSVSREKKESFPLTVTSAQKNPTAFYLCASSSPGGAREQYFGPGTRLTVT.

This chain links TRBV28 with TRBJ1-3, with 8 bases identical to TRBD1. The V gene's germline CDR1 is MDHEN and CDR2 SYDVKM. The CDR3 extends over 14 amino acids. The junction had 4 bases not matched to a gene; V was cut back by 4 bases and J by 5 bases. The CDR3 DNA follows: TGTGCCAGCAGTTCGACAGGGGCCAGAAACACCATATATTTT. The encoded protein is CASSSTGARNTIYF.

The chain has TRBV7-3 and TRBJ1-2; D is perhaps TRBD1 (6 bases). CDR3 length: 13 residues. CDR1 and CDR2 (germline): SGHTA, FQGTGA. Trimming stripped 5 bases from V and 5 bases from J, with 12 bases between. The DNA for the CDR3 is TGTGCCAGCAGCCCAACAGGGACGTATGGCTACACCTTC. Translation: CASSPTGTYGYTF.

The table lists this clone with a few counts. The chain combines TRBV30 with TRBJ2-5; 8 bases are shared with TRBD2. CDR3 length equals 13 residues. V lost 5 bases and J lost 5; bases outside the gene matches: 7. Germline loops: CDR1 GTSNPN, CDR2 SVGIG (reference sequence). As DNA, the CDR3 is TGTGCCTGGTGCCCGGGGGGGTACGAGACCCAGTACTTC. Translating it yields CAWCPGGYETQYF. The full variable domain, completed using reference TRBV30 and TRBJ2-5, is SQTIHQWPATLVQPVGSPLSLECTVEGTSNPNLYWYRQAAGRGLQLLFYSVGIGQISSEVPQNLSASRPQDRQFILSSKKLLLSDSGFYLCAWCPGGYETQYFGPGTRLLVL.

The chain joins TRBV19 to TRBJ1-2; D is unresolved. Trimming removed 7 bases from V and 6 bases from J, with 15 bases in between. The germline CDR1 and CDR2 sequences are LNHDA and SQIVND (reference sequence). This CDR3 spans 13 amino acids. Here the CDR3 reads CASKPGVQHGYTF. DNA for the CDR3: TGTGCCAGTAAACCGGGAGTACAACATGGCTACACCTTC. The whole variable domain, filled in from reference TRBV19 and TRBJ1-2, reads DGGITQSPKYLFRKEGQNVTLSCEQNLNHDAMYWYRQDPGQGLRLIYYSQIVNDFQKGDIAEGYSVSREKKESFPLTVTSAQKNPTAFYLCASKPGVQHGYTFGSGTRLTVV.

This chain links TRBV27 with TRBJ2-7; TRBD2 matches 10 bases. Germline CDR1 reads MNHEY; CDR2 reads SMNVEV (reference sequence). The CDR3 length is 16 residues. The ends lost 6 bases at V and 1 base at J; junction bases unmatched: 9. DNA of the CDR3: TGTGCCAGCAGGGTTTTAGCGGGAGGCTCATCCTACGAGCAGTACTTC. It is translated as CASRVLAGGSSYEQYF.

This chain links TRBV7-3 with TRBJ2-1, with 7 bases identical to TRBD2. With 4 bases clipped from V and 10 bases from J, the junction kept 1 base outside the gene matches. Per germline, CDR1 SGHTA and CDR2 FQGTGA. The CDR3 has 11 amino acids. The CDR3 sequence: CASSSGGEQFF. In nucleotides, the CDR3 is TGTGCCAGCAGCTCCGGGGGGGAGCAGTTCTTC.

The chain joins TRBV28 to TRBJ1-2; 12 bases match TRBD1. Trimming at V came to 3 bases and at J to 4 bases, leaving 3 bases not matched to a gene. Germline-derived CDR1 and CDR2 are MDHEN and SYDVKM. The CDR3 has 15 amino acids. CDR3 amino acids: CASSFGTGGGYGYTF. CDR3 in DNA: TGTGCCAGCAGTTTTGGGACAGGGGGCGGCTATGGCTACACCTTC.

This clone was observed a handful of times. The rearrangement joins TRBV6-2 or TRBV6-3 to TRBJ1-2; no clear D gene. The CDR3 has 13 amino acids. V was pared by 3 bases and J by 6 bases, with 11 bases between. Germline CDR1 and CDR2: MNHEY and SVGEGT. CDR3 region: CASSYEALNGYTF. The CDR3 nucleotides are TGTGCCAGCAGTTATGAGGCCTTGAATGGCTACACCTTC.

The V gene is TRBV5-1, the J gene TRBJ1-3; 9 bases are a match to TRBD1. The CDR3 loop spans 16 amino acids. The germline CDR1 and CDR2 sequences are SGHRS and YFSETQ. The V gene end was trimmed by 4 bases and the J gene end by 2 bases; junction bases not matched to a gene: 7. The CDR3 bases are TGCGCCAGCAGCCGGACAGGGGAAGTCCCTGGAAACACCATATATTTT. Amino acids: CASSRTGEVPGNTIYF. Based on the CDR3 plus reference TRBV5-1 and TRBJ1-3, the full variable domain is KAGVTQTPRYLIKTRGQQVTLSCSPISGHRSVSWYQQTPGQGLQFLFEYFSETQRNKGNFPGRFSGRQFSNSRSEMNVSTLELGDSALYLCASSRTGEVPGNTIYFGEGSWLTVV.

The rearrangement joins TRBV28 to TRBJ2-7, with D unresolved. CDR3 length: 13 residues. V dropped 10 bases and J dropped 3 bases, with 16 bases sitting between them. Germline assignment: CDR1 MDHEN and CDR2 SYDVKM. The CDR3 protein is CATTQTPLYEQYF. The DNA of the CDR3 is TGTGCCACTACACAGACACCCCTCTACGAGCAGTACTTC.

This chain links TRBV5-6 with TRBJ1-5, with 10 bases that match TRBD1. CDR1 is SGHDT, CDR2 YYEEEE, per germline. This CDR3 is 16 amino acids long. The trim removed 4 bases at V and 4 bases at J, leaving 8 bases unmatched. This CDR3 is CASSLSGTGENQPQHF. The CDR3 nucleotides are TGTGCCAGCAGCCTGAGTGGGACAGGGGAGAATCAGCCCCAGCATTTT. The whole variable domain, remainder taken from reference TRBV5-6 and TRBJ1-5, is DAGVTQSPTHLIKTRGQQVTLRCSPKSGHDTVSWYQQALGQGPQFIFQYYEEEERQRGNFPDRFSGHQFPNYSSELNVNALLLGDSALYLCASSLSGTGENQPQHFGDGTRLSIL.

The chain is built from TRBV5-6 and TRBJ1-1, with D possibly TRBD1 on 5 matching bases. There are 14 residues in the CDR3. The V end was cut by 0 bases, the J end by 3 bases, with 9 bases between. Germline lookup yields CDR1 SGHDT and CDR2 YYEEEE. CDR3 loop: CASSLADRDTEAFF. The CDR3 nucleotides read TGTGCCAGCAGCTTGGCCGACAGAGACACTGAAGCTTTCTTT.

This chain connects TRBV6-5 to TRBJ2-3, with a weak D call TRBD1 (5 bases). CDR1 is MNHEY, CDR2 SVGAGI, per germline. This CDR3 has 14 residues. V lost 5 bases and J 2 bases, leaving 11 bases between the germline ends. The CDR3 sequence: CASSPTTVTDTQYF. The DNA for the CDR3 is TGTGCCAGCAGTCCCACGACAGTCACAGATACGCAGTATTTT.

This sequence joins TRBV6-5 and TRBJ1-2, with D uncertain. The CDR3 contains 13 residues. Trimming took 1 base from V and 8 from J, leaving 11 bases between them. Germline V gene data show CDR1 as MNHEY and CDR2 as SVGAGI. CDR3 nucleotides: TGTGCCAGCAGTTACTTGGGCAGTTGGGGCTACACCTTC. Its protein product is CASSYLGSWGYTF.

The rearrangement links TRBV28 to TRBJ1-5; 11 nucleotides match TRBD1. Germline lookup yields CDR1 MDHEN and CDR2 SYDVKM. Losses at the gene ends were 5 bases for V and 6 bases for J; bases not matched to a gene: 15. The CDR3 runs 18 residues. The CDR3, as DNA: TGTGCCAGCAGTGGTACTTGGGAGGACAGGGGGCTCAGTCAGCCCCAGCATTTT. It codes for CASSGTWEDRGLSQPQHF.

The chain joins TRBV18 to TRBJ2-1, with D maybe TRBD2 (6 bases). Trimming took off 4 bases at V and 0 bases at J, with 13 bases between the two ends. Germline CDR1 and CDR2: KGHSH and LQKENI. This CDR3 has 16 residues. DNA for the CDR3: TGTGCCAGCTCACGGGAGGCACGGAGCTCCTACAATGAGCAGTTCTTC. This gives the protein CASSREARSSYNEQFF.

This clone was counted once. This chain links TRBV6-5 with TRBJ1-2; 8 bases agree with TRBD1. This CDR3 comprises 13 residues. Germline CDR1 is MNHEY and CDR2 is SVGAGI. Trimming cost V 6 bases and J 5 bases; bases outside gene matches: 5. CDR3 loop: CASRPDRVYGYTF. As DNA, the CDR3 is TGTGCCAGCAGACCGGACAGGGTATATGGCTACACCTTC.

This clone was counted only a few times. The V gene is TRBV7-2, the J gene TRBJ2-5, with 16 bases that match TRBD2. The CDR3 has 17 residues. Germline trimming cut 5 bases from V and 4 bases from J; bases unmatched to any gene: 7. The germline V gene has CDR1 SGHTA and CDR2 FQGNSA. The CDR3 nucleotides read TGTGCCAGCAGCCATGGGACTAGCGGGGGGGCCACAGAGACCCAGTACTTC. This codes for CASSHGTSGGATETQYF.